This TCR beta chain was sequenced for a study of T-cell memory formation after mild COVID-19. This CDR3 is 14 amino acids long. Germline V gives CDR1 MNHEY, CDR2 SVGEGT. Between the trimmed V and J ends, which lost 7 bases and 5 bases, there was a span of 17 bases. 5'RACE primed from the constant segment yielded TCR alpha and TCR beta cDNA libraries bearing sample barcodes and UMIs. A single record per CDR3 protein comes from TCRdb applying MiXCR to the 5' RACE reads. The sample has 550,000 to 700,000 distinct CDR3 sequences; roughly 17% are singletons. The sequence was obtained from an adult woman who had mild COVID-19 (a few samples of this study predate the infection). Cell type and time point are not known. The chain couples TRBV6-2 or TRBV6-3 to TRBJ1-1, with D maybe TRBD1 (5 bases). The material sequenced was PBMCs or a T cell subset sorted from them (not recorded which). The DNA of the CDR3 is TGTGCCAGCACCCTAAGCGGGGGTAGTACTGAAGCTTTCTTT. This sequence encodes CASTLSGGSTEAFF.